These 6 T cell receptor beta chains came from one sample sequenced in a study of cytomegalovirus exposure and HLA in healthy donors. In the PCR, 60 Vbeta and 13 Jbeta primers were used. The repertoire was sequenced with immunoSEQ multiplex PCR; TCRdb's copy has only in-frame clones and lacks some. The sample gives 100,000 to 150,000 clones, around 80% of which show up once; roughly 9.3% is in the top ten. Source material: PBMCs. The receptors shown here come from a woman in her forties or fifties in good health and CMV-seropositive.

In regard to this clone: One end of the junction does not line up with germline, which may come from a read error. The CDR3 bases are TGCAGTGCTAGGAGCGGACTTGCCATCTTC. Translation gives CSARSGLAIF. The V call is TRBV20-1, the J call TRBJ2-1; D possibly corresponds to TRBD2 (5 bases). There are 10 residues in the CDR3. Germline assignment: CDR1 DFQATT and CDR2 SNEGSKA (reference sequence).

This clone was recorded once. V is TRBV7-9 and J is TRBJ1-1; TRBD1 is a possible D gene (6 bases). The CDR3 sequence is 12 residues long. V was cut by 11 bases and J by 6 bases, with 16 bases left in between. Germline assignment: CDR1 SEHNR and CDR2 FQNEAQ (reference sequence). This CDR3 reads CAGGAPFAEAFF. DNA of the CDR3: TGTGCCGGGGGGGCCCCCTTTGCTGAAGCTTTCTTT.

The genes are TRBV9 and TRBJ2-7, with TRBD1 matching over 9 bases. Germline V gene data show CDR1 as SGDLS and CDR2 as YYNGEE. The V gene end was trimmed by 3 bases and the J gene end by 7 bases; junction bases not matched to a gene: 11. The CDR3 extends over 15 amino acids. The CDR3, as DNA: TGTGCCAGCAGCGGACCCGGGACAGGGATAAAGGAGCAGTACTTC. This translates into CASSGPGTGIKEQYF.

The rearrangement links TRBV7-8 to TRBJ1-2; weak D call: TRBD1 (6 bases). From germline, CDR1 is SGHVS and CDR2 FQNEAQ. The CDR3 extends over 15 amino acids. V lost 5 bases to trimming and J lost 2 bases, with 15 bases between them. Here the CDR3 DNA reads TGTGCCAGCAGCAAACACAGGGATGTCAACTATGGCTACACCTTC. Residues: CASSKHRDVNYGYTF.

This chain joins TRBV18 and TRBJ1-2; D unclear. The germline gives CDR1 KGHSH, CDR2 LQKENI. CDR3 length: 13 amino acids. Trimming removed 3 bases at V and 4 bases at J, with 9 bases between. The CDR3 nucleotides read TGTGCCAGCTCACCGCCAGTCTCCTATGGCTACACCTTC. Amino acid sequence: CASSPPVSYGYTF.

This chain joins TRBV4-1 and TRBJ2-3; the match to TRBD1 covers 7 bases. This CDR3 spans 15 amino acids. Germline loops: CDR1 MGHRA, CDR2 YSYEKL. V was pared by 0 bases and J by 4 bases, with 4 bases of the junction left unmatched. CDR3 coding DNA: TGCGCCAGCAGCCAAGACAGGGGGACGGCAGATACGCAGTATTTT. It codes for CASSQDRGTADTQYF.